One sample yielded the 5 T cell receptor beta chains listed below, sequenced in a study of low-dose radiotherapy and immunotherapy resistance in tumors. First-strand cDNA used TRAV- and TRBV-specific primers, covering alpha and beta chains. Amplification, which lasted approximately 20 PCR cycles, used a constant-region primer and V-primer adapter to amplify TCRs. TCRdb recomputed calls from the reads with MiXCR, one row per CDR3 protein. The sample contains tens of thousands of distinct CDR3 sequences, 20% of which appear only once. Time point here: after trial treatment. Treatment specified: LDRT plus nivolumab, ipilimumab, low-dose cyclophosphamide and aspirin (RACIN trial). The sample was PBMCs, taken after low-dose radiotherapy plus immunotherapy. These TCRs come from a female donor with ovarian cancer.

At least ten counts were recorded for this clonotype. This chain joins TRBV6-2 or TRBV6-3 and TRBJ2-7; TRBD2 agrees at 13 bases. The length of the CDR3 is 16 residues. Germline-derived CDR1 and CDR2 are MNHEY and SVGEGT. The junction had 6 bases not matched to a gene; V was cut back by 6 bases and J by 1 base. The CDR3 sequence is CASSKWTSGRSYEQYF. The CDR3 DNA reads as TGTGCCAGCAGCAAGTGGACTAGCGGGAGATCCTACGAGCAGTACTTC.

This clonotype has ten or more counts. The CDR3, as DNA: TGTGCCAGCAGCCAAGATTGGGGAAATGAGCAGTTCTTC. Amino acids: CASSQDWGNEQFF. The rearrangement links TRBV3-1 to TRBJ2-1; D gene ambiguous. CDR1 is LGHDT and CDR2 is YNNKEL in the germline V gene (reference sequence). V lost 0 bases and J lost 7, with 7 bases in between. This CDR3 spans 13 amino acids.

This clonotype was observed a handful of times. The chain carries TRBV28 and TRBJ2-7, with a possible D match to TRBD2 (6 bases). Per the germline V gene, CDR1 is MDHEN and CDR2 is SYDVKM. Between the trimmed V and J ends, which lost 3 bases and 2 bases, there was a span of 26 bases. The CDR3 sequence is 19 residues long. In DNA form, the CDR3 reads TGTGCCAGCAGTTTTATAGTTCCGGGCGGGACTCTCCTGACCTACGAGCAGTACTTC. Translation gives CASSFIVPGGTLLTYEQYF. The variable domain in full, completed from reference TRBV28 and TRBJ2-7, reads DVKVTQSSRYLVKRTGEKVFLECVQDMDHENMFWYRQDPGLGLRLIYFSYDVKMKEKGDIPEGYSVSREKKERFSLILESASTNQTSMYLCASSFIVPGGTLLTYEQYFGPGTRLTVT.

Many counts were recorded for this clonotype. V gene TRBV4-1 combines with J gene TRBJ2-1; D may be TRBD1 (5 bases). V was trimmed by 0 bases and J by 3 bases, leaving 9 bases between them. Germline V gives CDR1 MGHRA, CDR2 YSYEKL. This CDR3 contains 15 residues. DNA for the CDR3: TGCGCCAGCAGCCAAGATCGACAGTACTACAATGAGCAGTTCTTC. This sequence encodes CASSQDRQYYNEQFF.

The CDR3 nucleotides are TGTGCCAGCAGCAACCAATCATACGAGCAGTACTTC. Protein sequence: CASSNQSYEQYF. This chain links TRBV12-3 or TRBV12-4 with TRBJ2-7, with no clear D. The CDR3 has 12 residues. V was pared by 6 bases and J by 4 bases, with 10 bases between.